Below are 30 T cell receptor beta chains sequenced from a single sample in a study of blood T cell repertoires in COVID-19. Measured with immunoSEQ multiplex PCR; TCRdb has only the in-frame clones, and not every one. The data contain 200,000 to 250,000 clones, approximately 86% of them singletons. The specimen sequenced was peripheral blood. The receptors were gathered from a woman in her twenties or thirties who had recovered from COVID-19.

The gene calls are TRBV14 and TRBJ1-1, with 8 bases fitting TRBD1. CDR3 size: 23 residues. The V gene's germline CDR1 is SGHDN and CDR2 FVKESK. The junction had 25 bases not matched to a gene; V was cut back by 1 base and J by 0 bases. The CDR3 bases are TGTGCCAGCAGCCAAGCTAGGAGACAGGGGCCTACATTCAAAGGGGAGATGAACACTGAAGCTTTCTTT. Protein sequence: CASSQARRQGPTFKGEMNTEAFF.

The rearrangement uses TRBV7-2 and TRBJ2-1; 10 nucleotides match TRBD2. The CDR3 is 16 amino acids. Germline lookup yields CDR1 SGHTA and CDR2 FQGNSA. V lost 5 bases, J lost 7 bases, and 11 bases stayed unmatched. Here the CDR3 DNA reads TGTGCCAGCAGCCCTAAAGCGGGGGGGATGGGGAATGAGCAGTTCTTC. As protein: CASSPKAGGMGNEQFF.

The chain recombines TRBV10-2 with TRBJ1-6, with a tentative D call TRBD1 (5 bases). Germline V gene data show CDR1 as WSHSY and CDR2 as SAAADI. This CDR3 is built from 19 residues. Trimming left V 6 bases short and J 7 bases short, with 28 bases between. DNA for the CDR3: TGCGCCAGCAGGGGGGGACCCAGCCTTCAAGGTAGAGCGAATTCACCCCTCCACTTT. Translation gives CASRGGPSLQGRANSPLHF.

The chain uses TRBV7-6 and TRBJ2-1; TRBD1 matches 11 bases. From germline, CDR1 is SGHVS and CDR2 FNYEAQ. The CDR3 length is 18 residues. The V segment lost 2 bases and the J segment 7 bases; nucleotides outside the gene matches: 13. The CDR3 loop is CASSLRTGGQGEWNEQFF. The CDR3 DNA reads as TGTGCCAGCAGCTTACGGACCGGGGGACAGGGGGAGTGGAATGAGCAGTTCTTC.

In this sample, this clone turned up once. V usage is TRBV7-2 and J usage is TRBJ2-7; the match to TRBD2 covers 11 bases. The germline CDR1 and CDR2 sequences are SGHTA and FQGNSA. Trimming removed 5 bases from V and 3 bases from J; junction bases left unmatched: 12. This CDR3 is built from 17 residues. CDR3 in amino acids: CASSLTSGGGLNYEQYF. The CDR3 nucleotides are TGTGCCAGCAGCCTTACTAGCGGGGGCGGGCTTAACTACGAGCAGTACTTC.

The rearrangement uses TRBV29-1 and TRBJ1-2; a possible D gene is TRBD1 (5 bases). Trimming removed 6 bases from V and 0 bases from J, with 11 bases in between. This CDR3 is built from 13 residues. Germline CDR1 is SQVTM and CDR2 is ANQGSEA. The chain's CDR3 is CSVRQTSNYGYTF. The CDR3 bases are TGCAGCGTGAGACAGACTTCTAACTATGGCTACACCTTC.

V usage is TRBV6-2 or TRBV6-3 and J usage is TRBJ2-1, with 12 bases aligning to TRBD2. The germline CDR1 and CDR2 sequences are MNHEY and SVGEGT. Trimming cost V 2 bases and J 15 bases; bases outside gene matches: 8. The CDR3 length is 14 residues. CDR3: CASSYGLAGGRRFF. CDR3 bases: TGTGCCAGCAGTTACGGCCTAGCGGGGGGGAGGAGGTTCTTC.

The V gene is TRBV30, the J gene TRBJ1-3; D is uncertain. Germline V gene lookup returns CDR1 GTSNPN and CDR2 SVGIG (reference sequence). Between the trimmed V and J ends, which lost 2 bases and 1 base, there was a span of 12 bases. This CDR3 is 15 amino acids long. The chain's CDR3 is CAWSNGLSSGNTIYF. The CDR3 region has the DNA TGTGCCTGGAGTAACGGACTCTCATCTGGAAACACCATATATTTT.

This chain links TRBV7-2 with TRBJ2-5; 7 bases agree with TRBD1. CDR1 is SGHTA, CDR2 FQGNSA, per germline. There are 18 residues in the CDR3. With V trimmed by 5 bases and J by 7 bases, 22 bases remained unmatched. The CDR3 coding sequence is TGTGCCAGCAGCGCCATAGAGATCGTTAGGGGGCTTGGCGGGACCCAGTACTTC. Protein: CASSAIEIVRGLGGTQYF.

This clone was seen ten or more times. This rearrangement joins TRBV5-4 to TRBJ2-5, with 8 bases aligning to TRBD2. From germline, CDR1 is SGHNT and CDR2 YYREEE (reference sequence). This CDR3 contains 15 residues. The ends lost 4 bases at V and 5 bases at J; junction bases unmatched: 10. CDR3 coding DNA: TGTGCCAGCAGCCGGGGAGCGGGGGCCATGGAGACCCAGTACTTC. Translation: CASSRGAGAMETQYF. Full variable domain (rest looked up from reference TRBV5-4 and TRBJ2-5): ETGVTQSPTHLIKTRGQQVTLRCSSQSGHNTVSWYQQALGQGPQFIFQYYREEENGRGNFPPRFSGLQFPNYSSELNVNALELDDSALYLCASSRGAGAMETQYFGPGTRLLVL.

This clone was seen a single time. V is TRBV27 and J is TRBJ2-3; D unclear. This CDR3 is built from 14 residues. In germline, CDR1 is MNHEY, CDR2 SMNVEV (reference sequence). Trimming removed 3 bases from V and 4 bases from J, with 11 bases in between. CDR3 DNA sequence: TGTGCCAGCAGTTTCAACATCATCGCAGATACGCAGTATTTT. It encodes CASSFNIIADTQYF.

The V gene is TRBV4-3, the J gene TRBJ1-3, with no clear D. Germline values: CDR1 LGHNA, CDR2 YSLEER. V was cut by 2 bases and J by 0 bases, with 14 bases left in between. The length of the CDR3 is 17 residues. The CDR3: CASSQSTASLSGNTIYF. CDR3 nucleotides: TGCGCCAGCAGCCAATCAACAGCATCCCTCTCTGGAAACACCATATATTTT.

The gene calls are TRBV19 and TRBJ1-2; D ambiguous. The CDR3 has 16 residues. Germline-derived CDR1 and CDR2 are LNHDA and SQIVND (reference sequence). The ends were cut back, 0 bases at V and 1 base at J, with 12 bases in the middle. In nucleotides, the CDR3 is TGTGCCAGTAGTATAGATTTGGGCACAGATAACTATGGCTACACCTTC. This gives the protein CASSIDLGTDNYGYTF.

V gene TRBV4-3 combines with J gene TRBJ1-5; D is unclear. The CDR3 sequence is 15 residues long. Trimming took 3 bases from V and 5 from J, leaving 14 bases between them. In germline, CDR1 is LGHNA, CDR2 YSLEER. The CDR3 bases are TGCGCCAGCAGCCAGGAAGCGCAAATCGATCAGCCCCAGCATTTT. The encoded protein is CASSQEAQIDQPQHF.

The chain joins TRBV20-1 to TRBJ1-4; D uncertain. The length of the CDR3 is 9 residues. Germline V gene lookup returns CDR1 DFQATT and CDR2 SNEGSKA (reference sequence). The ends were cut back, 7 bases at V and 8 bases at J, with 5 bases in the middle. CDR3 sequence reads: CSVGEKLFF. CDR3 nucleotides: TGCAGTGTTGGCGAAAAACTGTTTTTT.

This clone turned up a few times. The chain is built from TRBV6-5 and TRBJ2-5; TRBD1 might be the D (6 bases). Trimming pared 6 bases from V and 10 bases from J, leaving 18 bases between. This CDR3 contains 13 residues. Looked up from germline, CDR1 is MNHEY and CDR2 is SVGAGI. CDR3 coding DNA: TGTGCCAGCAGCTGGACAGTGAGTCGTGACCAGTACTTC. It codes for CASSWTVSRDQYF.

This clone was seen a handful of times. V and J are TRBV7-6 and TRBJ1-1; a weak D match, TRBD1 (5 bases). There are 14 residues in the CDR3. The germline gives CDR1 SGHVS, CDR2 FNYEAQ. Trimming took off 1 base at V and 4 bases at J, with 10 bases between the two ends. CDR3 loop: CASSLGLGGTEAFF. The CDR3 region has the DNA TGTGCCAGCAGCTTAGGTCTGGGGGGCACTGAAGCTTTCTTT.

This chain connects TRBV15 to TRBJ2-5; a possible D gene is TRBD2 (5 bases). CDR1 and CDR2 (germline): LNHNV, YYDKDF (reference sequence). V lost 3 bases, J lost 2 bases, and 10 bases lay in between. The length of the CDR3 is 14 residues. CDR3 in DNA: TGTGCCACCAGCAGTACTAGGCCACAAGAGACCCAGTACTTC. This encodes CATSSTRPQETQYF.

The CDR3 region has the DNA TGTGCCAGCAGCCACAGCTCCTACGAGCAGTACTTC. The encoded protein is CASSHSSYEQYF. The chain couples TRBV14 to TRBJ2-7; D not resolved. This CDR3 region has 12 residues. The ends were cut back, 3 bases at V and 0 bases at J, with 3 bases in the middle. CDR1 is SGHDN and CDR2 is FVKESK in the germline V gene. The whole variable domain, remainder taken from reference TRBV14 and TRBJ2-7, is EAGVTQFPSHSVIEKGQTVTLRCDPISGHDNLYWYRRVMGKEIKFLLHFVKESKQDESGMPNNRFLAERTGGTYSTLKVQPAELEDSGVYFCASSHSSYEQYFGPGTRLTVT.

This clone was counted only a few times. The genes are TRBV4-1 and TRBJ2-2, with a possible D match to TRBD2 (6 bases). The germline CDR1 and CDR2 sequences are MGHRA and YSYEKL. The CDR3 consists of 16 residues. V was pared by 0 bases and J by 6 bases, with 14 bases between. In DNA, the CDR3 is TGCGCCAGCAGCCAAGATAGGACTACAGCAGCCGGGGAGCTGTTTTTT. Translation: CASSQDRTTAAGELFF.

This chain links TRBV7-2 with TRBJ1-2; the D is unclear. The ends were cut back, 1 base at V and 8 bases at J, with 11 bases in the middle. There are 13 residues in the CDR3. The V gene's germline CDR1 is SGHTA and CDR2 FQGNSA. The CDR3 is CASSLVGGFGYTF. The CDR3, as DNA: TGTGCCAGCAGCTTAGTCGGAGGGTTCGGCTACACCTTC.

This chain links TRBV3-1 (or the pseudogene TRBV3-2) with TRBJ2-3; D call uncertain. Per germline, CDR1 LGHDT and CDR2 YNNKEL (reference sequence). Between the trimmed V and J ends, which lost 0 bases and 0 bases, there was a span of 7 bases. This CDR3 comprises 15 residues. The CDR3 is CASSQDKRSTDTQYF. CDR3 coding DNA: TGTGCCAGCAGCCAAGATAAACGGAGCACAGATACGCAGTATTTT.

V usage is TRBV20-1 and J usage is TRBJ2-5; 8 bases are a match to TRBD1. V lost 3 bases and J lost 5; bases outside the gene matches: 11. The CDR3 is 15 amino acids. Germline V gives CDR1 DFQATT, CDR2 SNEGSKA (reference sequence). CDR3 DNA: TGCAGTGCTAGTATAGACAGGGGCCTTGGGGAGACCCAGTACTTC. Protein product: CSASIDRGLGETQYF.

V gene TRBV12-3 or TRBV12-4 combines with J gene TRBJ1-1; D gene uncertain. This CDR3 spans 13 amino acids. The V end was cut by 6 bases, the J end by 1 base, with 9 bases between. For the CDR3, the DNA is TGTGCCAGCAGCTCGAGGTGGAACACTGAAGCTTTCTTT. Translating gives CASSSRWNTEAFF.

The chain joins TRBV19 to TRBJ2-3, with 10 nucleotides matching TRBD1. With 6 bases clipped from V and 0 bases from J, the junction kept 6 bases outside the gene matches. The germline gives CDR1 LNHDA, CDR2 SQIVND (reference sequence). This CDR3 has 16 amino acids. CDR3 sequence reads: CASSTTGGHSTDTQYF. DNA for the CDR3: TGTGCCAGTAGCACGACAGGGGGCCATAGCACAGATACGCAGTATTTT.

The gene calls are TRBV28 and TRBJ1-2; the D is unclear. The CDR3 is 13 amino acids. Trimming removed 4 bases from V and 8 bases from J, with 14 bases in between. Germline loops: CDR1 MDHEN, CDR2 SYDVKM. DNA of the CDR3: TGTGCCAGCAGTTCCCCTACCCCGGGGGGCTACACCTTC. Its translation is CASSSPTPGGYTF.

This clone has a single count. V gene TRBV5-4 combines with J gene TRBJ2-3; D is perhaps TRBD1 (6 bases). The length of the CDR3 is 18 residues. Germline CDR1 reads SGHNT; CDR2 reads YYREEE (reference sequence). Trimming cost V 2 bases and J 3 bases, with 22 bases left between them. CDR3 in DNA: TGTGCCAGCAGCTTCACAGGGTTTAGCACCCCAAATACAGATACGCAGTATTTT. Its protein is CASSFTGFSTPNTDTQYF.

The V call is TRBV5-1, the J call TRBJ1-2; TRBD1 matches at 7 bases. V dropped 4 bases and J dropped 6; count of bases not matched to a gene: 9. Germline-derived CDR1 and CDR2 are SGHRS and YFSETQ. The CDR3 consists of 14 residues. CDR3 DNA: TGCGCCAGCAGCCGGGACAGCGAGGTAGATGGCTACACCTTC. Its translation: CASSRDSEVDGYTF.

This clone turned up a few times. The CDR3 here is CASSGLRSGGNTIYF. DNA of the CDR3: TGTGCCAGTAGTGGGCTTAGAAGTGGCGGAAACACCATATATTTT. This sequence joins TRBV19 and TRBJ1-3; D unresolved. Per the germline V gene, CDR1 is LNHDA and CDR2 is SQIVND (reference sequence). There are 15 residues in the CDR3. V dropped 5 bases and J dropped 4 bases, with 15 bases sitting between them.

In DNA, the CDR3 is TGTGCTAGTGGTTTGGGCGGGACAGCCCACACCTATGGCTACACCTTC. Its translation: CASGLGGTAHTYGYTF. The rearrangement uses TRBV12-5 and TRBJ1-2; TRBD1 agrees at 7 bases. This CDR3 has 16 residues. V lost 1 base, J lost 4 bases, and 9 bases stayed unmatched. The germline V gene has CDR1 LGHNT and CDR2 FRNRAP.